These 18 T cell receptor beta chains were sequenced from one sample in a study of T cell responses to AZD1222 COVID-19 vaccine. Generated by immunoSEQ multiplex PCR, the TCRdb table keeps only in-frame clones and is missing some. This table holds 65,000 to 70,000 clones, around nine tenths found once. The starting material was peripheral blood, obtained on day 0 of AZD1222 vaccination. The receptors here all came from an adult in good health.

The chain uses TRBV5-8 and TRBJ1-1; tentatively, D is TRBD1 (5 bases). Trimming shortened V by 2 bases and J by 1 base, and 15 bases separated the two germline ends. In germline, CDR1 is SGHTS, CDR2 YDEGEE. The CDR3 covers 16 residues. The CDR3 DNA is TGTGCCAGCAGCTTTGGGTTAGGTGGGGGGAACACTGAAGCTTTCTTT. Translating gives CASSFGLGGGNTEAFF.

The CDR3 region has the DNA TGTGCCAGCAGCCGCAGCGGGAGGGGAGAGACCCAGTACTTC. Amino acids: CASSRSGRGETQYF. This chain links TRBV7-2 with TRBJ2-5; 10 bases match TRBD2. In germline, CDR1 is SGHTA, CDR2 FQGNSA. J gave up 4 bases and V 5 bases, and 4 bases lay outside the gene matches. There are 14 residues in the CDR3.

This chain joins TRBV5-1 and TRBJ1-2; no clear D. Germline CDR1 and CDR2: SGHRS and YFSETQ. The CDR3 is made up of 11 amino acids. Trimming took off 0 bases at V and 5 bases at J, with 2 bases between the two ends. The DNA of the CDR3 is TGCGCCAGCAGCTTGGGGTATGGCTACACCTTC. Residues: CASSLGYGYTF.

This rearrangement joins TRBV6-2 or TRBV6-3 to TRBJ2-7, with TRBD2 identical over 8 bases. The CDR3 runs to 14 residues. Germline CDR1 MNHEY, CDR2 SVGEGT. The J segment lost 0 bases and the V segment lost 2 bases, leaving 0 bases of the junction unmatched. The DNA of the CDR3 is TGTGCCAGCAGTTACGGGACTAGCTCCTACGAGCAGTACTTC. As protein: CASSYGTSSYEQYF.

V usage is TRBV6-6 and J usage is TRBJ2-3; no reliable D call. V was cut by 7 bases and J by 1 base, with 6 bases left in between. The CDR3 covers 12 residues. The germline gives CDR1 MNHNY, CDR2 SVGAGI (reference sequence). The CDR3 DNA reads as TGTGCCAGCACCCAGGGCACAGATACGCAGTATTTT. Its protein is CASTQGTDTQYF.

The DNA of the CDR3 is TGCGCCAGCAGCAGATTGGACGGGACGGGCGGCTACACCTTC. It encodes CASSRLDGTGGYTF. The genes are TRBV5-1 and TRBJ1-2, with D possibly being TRBD1 (5 bases). The CDR3 totals 14 residues. Germline V lookup: CDR1 SGHRS, CDR2 YFSETQ. With 4 bases removed from V and 8 bases from J, the gap between germline ends came to 18 bases.

This sequence joins TRBV4-1 and TRBJ1-5; no clear D gene. Trimming took off 0 bases at V and 4 bases at J, with 10 bases between the two ends. Germline-derived CDR1 and CDR2 are MGHRA and YSYEKL. The CDR3 covers 15 residues. CDR3 sequence reads: CASSQELAGNQPQHF. The CDR3 bases are TGCGCCAGCAGCCAAGAATTGGCGGGGAATCAGCCCCAGCATTTT.

The gene calls are TRBV12-3 or TRBV12-4 and TRBJ1-2; D may be TRBD1 (5 bases). The CDR3 is made up of 13 amino acids. V was pared by 5 bases and J by 4 bases, with 11 bases between. Here the CDR3 reads CASSPRQFYGYTF. In nucleotides, the CDR3 is TGTGCCAGCAGTCCCCGACAGTTCTATGGCTACACCTTC.

The rearrangement uses TRBV10-2 and TRBJ2-1; 12 nucleotides align to TRBD2. Trimming at V came to 7 bases and at J to 8 bases, leaving 9 bases not matched to a gene. Germline V gene data show CDR1 as WSHSY and CDR2 as SAAADI. The CDR3 has 15 residues. The CDR3 protein is CASKRTSGIRDEQFF. In nucleotides, the CDR3 is TGCGCCAGCAAGAGGACTAGCGGGATCAGAGATGAGCAGTTCTTC.

In its sample, this clone was seen a few times. This chain uses TRBV2 with TRBJ1-5; D is possibly TRBD1 (6 bases). The V gene lost 1 base and the J gene lost 0 bases, with 7 bases spanning the gap. Germline CDR1 SNHLY, CDR2 FYNNEI. CDR3 length equals 15 residues. The chain's CDR3 is CASSEGTVSNQPQHF. CDR3 bases: TGTGCCAGCAGTGAAGGGACAGTTAGCAATCAGCCCCAGCATTTT.

V gene TRBV9 combines with J gene TRBJ2-3; TRBD1 might be the D (6 bases). With 0 bases removed from V and 5 bases from J, the gap between germline ends came to 13 bases. The CDR3 consists of 15 residues. Looked up from germline, CDR1 is SGDLS and CDR2 is YYNGEE. The DNA for the CDR3 is TGTGCCAGCAGCGTAGGTGGGGGCAGGAAAGATACGCAGTATTTT. This sequence encodes CASSVGGGRKDTQYF.

The chain links TRBV19 to TRBJ1-3; weak D call: TRBD1 (6 bases). The CDR3 has 15 amino acids. V was clipped by 3 bases and J by 4 bases, with 13 bases between them. Germline V gene lookup returns CDR1 LNHDA and CDR2 SQIVND (reference sequence). This CDR3 is CASSIGAGEGNTIYF. The CDR3 region has the DNA TGTGCCAGTAGTATCGGCGCAGGGGAAGGAAACACCATATATTTT.

The V and J genes are TRBV5-1 and TRBJ2-4; D gene unclear. CDR3 length: 15 amino acids. Trimming stripped 0 bases from V and 0 bases from J, with 7 bases between. The germline CDR1 and CDR2 sequences are SGHRS and YFSETQ. CDR3 sequence (DNA): TGCGCCAGCAGCTTGGCCCCGGTAGCCAAAAACATTCAGTACTTC. This encodes CASSLAPVAKNIQYF.

This chain connects TRBV3-1 (or the pseudogene TRBV3-2) to TRBJ1-6; D possibly corresponds to TRBD1 (5 bases). V was pared by 1 base and J by 13 bases, with 26 bases between. CDR1 and CDR2 (germline): LGHDT, YNNKEL (reference sequence). This CDR3 spans 18 amino acids. The CDR3 sequence is CASSQGGFRKAEDGPLHF. The CDR3 bases are TGTGCCAGCAGCCAAGGGGGCTTCAGAAAAGCGGAGGATGGGCCCCTCCACTTT.

This rearrangement joins TRBV9 to TRBJ2-7; TRBD1 agrees at 8 bases. The V and J ends lost 2 bases and 2 bases, in that order; junction bases with no gene match: 6. CDR1 is SGDLS and CDR2 is YYNGEE in the germline V gene. The CDR3 runs 15 residues. Here the CDR3 reads CASSVGQVGTYEQYF. The CDR3 DNA reads TGTGCCAGCAGCGTGGGACAGGTGGGGACCTACGAGCAGTACTTC.

This clone was counted between two and nine times. This rearrangement joins TRBV6-4 to TRBJ2-5; D is unclear. The CDR3 spans 13 residues. V was trimmed by 4 bases and J by 2 bases, leaving 8 bases between them. Germline V lookup: CDR1 MRHNA, CDR2 SNTAGT. The CDR3 region has the DNA TGTGCCAGCAGTGCCACTTCTCAAGAGACCCAGTACTTC. It is translated as CASSATSQETQYF.

The chain couples TRBV6-1 to TRBJ2-2; D uncertain. Trimming left V 0 bases short and J 1 base short, with 3 bases between. Germline V gene sequence: CDR1 MNHNS, CDR2 SASEGT. The CDR3 totals 14 residues. CDR3 loop: CASSEAQNTGELFF. The DNA of the CDR3 is TGTGCCAGCAGTGAAGCGCAGAACACCGGGGAGCTGTTTTTT.

This rearrangement joins TRBV6-1 to TRBJ2-5; perhaps D is TRBD1 or TRBD2 (6 bases each). The CDR3 extends over 14 amino acids. Trimming took off 1 base at V and 4 bases at J, with 10 bases between the two ends. The V gene's germline CDR1 is MNHNS and CDR2 SASEGT. The CDR3 spells CASSEGRGGETQYF. The CDR3 DNA follows: TGTGCCAGCAGTGAAGGCAGGGGAGGAGAGACCCAGTACTTC.